This T cell receptor beta chain derives from a study of cytomegalovirus exposure and HLA in healthy donors. Points from the study as a whole: Accurate predictions that matched the HLA-A and HLA-B alleles of most subjects were reportedly made from TCR beta sequences.

To note about this clone: Its specificity is unknown.

Deletions cut 3 bases from V and 2 bases from J, with 10 bases between. CDR1 and CDR2 (germline): SNHLY, FYNNEI. This CDR3 comprises 14 residues. PCR was performed using 60 Vbeta and 13 Jbeta primers. Assay: immunoSEQ multiplex PCR; the TCRdb copy retains only in-frame clones and omits some. The sample lists under 300,000 clones; 92% were seen once. This receptor was taken from a girl between 2 and 10 years old in good health and CMV-seronegative. Sample: PBMCs. V gene TRBV2 combines with J gene TRBJ1-1, with TRBD1 as a possible D gene (5 bases). The CDR3 loop is CASSETARNTEAFF. CDR3 in DNA: TGTGCCAGCAGTGAGACAGCCCGAAACACTGAAGCTTTCTTT.